What follows is one T cell receptor beta chain and its context. Produced via immunoSEQ multiplex PCR; TCRdb's table is partial and in-frame only. The sample records some 130,000 clones, about nine tenths being singletons. The entry originates in a study of control samples from healthy donors and cancer patients. Germline loops: CDR1 SNHLY, CDR2 FYNNEI. This CDR3 has 15 amino acids. V was pared by 1 base and J by 4 bases, with 11 bases between. The receptor was isolated from a man younger than 35 in good health. Sequenced: blood. The rearrangement links TRBV2 to TRBJ1-5; D not certain. CDR3 amino acids: CASSEGGGWNQPQHF. CDR3 in DNA: TGTGCCAGCAGTGAAGGAGGAGGGTGGAATCAGCCCCAGCATTTT.